Each of the 28 T cell receptor beta chains below was sequenced from the same sample in a study of blood T cells in healthy people across ages. A second PCR of about 7 to 12 cycles used a sample-barcoded 5' primer and a J-beta primer mix. MiXCR was run by TCRdb on the 5' RACE reads, yielding one entry per CDR3 protein. The sample contains under 2,000,000 distinct CDR3 sequences, around 48% of which appear only once. The sequencing input was blood. Receptors originate from a woman in her forties in good health.

The genes are TRBV7-9 and TRBJ2-1; D possibly corresponds to TRBD2 (6 bases). The length of the CDR3 is 16 residues. Germline V lookup: CDR1 SEHNR, CDR2 FQNEAQ (reference sequence). The V end was cut by 1 base, the J end by 6 bases, with 16 bases between. The CDR3 protein is CASSLVGGEVLNEQFF. DNA of the CDR3: TGTGCCAGCAGCTTAGTTGGCGGGGAAGTCCTCAATGAGCAGTTCTTC.

This clonotype was detected ten times or more. CDR3 in amino acids: CASSFGGYGYTF. The CDR3 DNA sequence: TGTGCCAGCAGTTTCGGGGGGTATGGCTACACCTTC. The V gene is TRBV12-3 or TRBV12-4, the J gene TRBJ1-2; D might be TRBD1 (5 bases). The V end was cut by 3 bases, the J end by 5 bases, with 7 bases between. This CDR3 contains 12 residues.

The rearrangement links TRBV7-2 to TRBJ1-2; 11 nucleotides line up with TRBD1. The CDR3 has 13 amino acids. In germline, CDR1 is SGHTA, CDR2 FQGNSA. The trim removed 5 bases at V and 8 bases at J, leaving 4 bases unmatched. The DNA for the CDR3 is TGTGCCAGCAGCGGACAGGGGGCGCGGGGCTACACCTTC. The encoded protein is CASSGQGARGYTF.

This clonotype has a handful of counts. The chain is built from TRBV11-2 and TRBJ2-7; D is perhaps TRBD1 or TRBD2 (5 bases each). The V and J ends lost 1 base and 4 bases respectively, with 17 bases between them. CDR1 is SGHAT and CDR2 is FQNNGV in the germline V gene. This CDR3 contains 16 residues. CDR3 sequence (DNA): TGTGCCAGCAGCTTAGTAGGAGGTCAGGGCGTTTACGAGCAGTACTTC. Translation: CASSLVGGQGVYEQYF.

V usage is TRBV6-1 and J usage is TRBJ1-5; D not resolved. V was pared by 6 bases and J by 3 bases, with 15 bases between. This CDR3 comprises 15 residues. Germline-derived CDR1 and CDR2 are MNHNS and SASEGT. Written as DNA, the CDR3 is TGTGCCAGCAGGGATGACCCACTCCCCAATCAGCCCCAGCATTTT. Encoded protein: CASRDDPLPNQPQHF.

The rearrangement links TRBV15 to TRBJ2-1, with a tentative D call TRBD1 (6 bases). CDR3 length: 13 amino acids. Germline lookup yields CDR1 LNHNV and CDR2 YYDKDF (reference sequence). Trimming removed 0 bases at V and 9 bases at J, with 9 bases between. CDR3 in amino acids: CATSRDRGIEQFF. CDR3 coding DNA: TGTGCCACCAGCAGAGATAGGGGGATTGAGCAGTTCTTC.

This chain uses TRBV5-6 with TRBJ2-7, with D perhaps TRBD1 (6 bases). This CDR3 has 14 residues. Germline V CDR1 and CDR2: SGHDT, YYEEEE. V was clipped by 4 bases and J by 3 bases, with 14 bases between them. The CDR3, as DNA: TGTGCCAGCAGCATACCGGGACACCTCTACGAGCAGTACTTC. It codes for CASSIPGHLYEQYF.

The chain couples TRBV3-1 to TRBJ2-1; D is unclear. The CDR3 totals 14 residues. V shed 3 bases and J shed 3 bases, with 9 bases lying between them. Germline V gene sequence: CDR1 LGHDT, CDR2 YNNKEL (reference sequence). The CDR3 DNA follows: TGTGCCAGCAGCCATTCCGACCACTACAATGAGCAGTTCTTC. Its translation is CASSHSDHYNEQFF.

A few counts support this clonotype. V usage is TRBV7-2 and J usage is TRBJ2-1, with D unresolved. This CDR3 has 15 amino acids. Trimming left V 1 base short and J 1 base short, with 8 bases between. Germline values: CDR1 SGHTA, CDR2 FQGNSA. The CDR3 DNA reads TGTGCCAGCAGCTTAGGGGCCCTTTCCTACAATGAGCAGTTCTTC. Translated, it gives CASSLGALSYNEQFF.

J is TRBJ2-1 and V is TRBV6-6; 10 bases map to TRBD2. V shed 2 bases and J 8 bases; nucleotides not matched to a gene: 12. Germline CDR1 and CDR2: MNHNY and SVGAGI (reference sequence). The CDR3 contains 17 residues. CDR3 sequence (DNA): TGTGCCAGCAGTTACGCCACACTAGCGGGACCTTGGCATGAGCAGTTCTTC. Protein sequence: CASSYATLAGPWHEQFF.

V is TRBV5-1 and J is TRBJ2-7, with 9 bases matching TRBD1. This CDR3 spans 14 amino acids. CDR1 and CDR2 (germline): SGHRS, YFSETQ. Trimming cost V 4 bases and J 5 bases; bases outside gene matches: 7. The CDR3 loop is CASSQGQGFDEQYF. The CDR3 DNA is TGCGCCAGCAGCCAGGGACAGGGTTTCGACGAGCAGTACTTC.

The CDR3 here is CASSQTRQGAGSPLHF. Written as DNA, the CDR3 is TGTGCCAGCAGCCAAACTAGACAGGGTGCCGGATCACCCCTCCACTTT. The chain uses TRBV4-2 and TRBJ1-6, with 7 bases matching TRBD1. With 2 bases clipped from V and 10 bases from J, the junction kept 11 bases outside the gene matches. CDR1 is LGHNA, CDR2 YNFKEQ, per germline. This CDR3 has 16 residues.

The chain employs TRBV4-2 and TRBJ2-6; either TRBD1 or TRBD2 may fit D (5 bases each). Germline-derived CDR1 and CDR2 are LGHNA and YNFKEQ. This CDR3 region has 17 residues. V lost 3 bases to trimming and J lost 0 bases, with 12 bases between them. CDR3 coding DNA: TGTGCCAGCAGCCATCCGGGACCGACCTCTGGGGCCAACGTCCTGACTTTC. Its protein is CASSHPGPTSGANVLTF.

The chain carries TRBV11-2 and TRBJ2-4, with 7 positions matching TRBD1. TRBJ2-7 matches the DNA end more closely, so the J call is doubtful. Germline loops: CDR1 SGHAT, CDR2 FQNNGV. The CDR3 sequence is 12 residues long. CDR3 protein: CASRTQGNEQYF. The CDR3 DNA is TGTGCCAGCAGAACACAGGGGAACGAGCAGTACTTC.

The chain uses TRBV2 and TRBJ2-7; no clear D gene. Trimming took off 7 bases at V and 2 bases at J, with 9 bases between the two ends. Germline assignment: CDR1 SNHLY and CDR2 FYNNEI. The CDR3 runs 12 residues. CDR3 sequence reads: CASMDGTYEQYF. CDR3 nucleotide sequence: TGTGCCAGCATGGACGGTACCTACGAGCAGTACTTC.

The chain links TRBV7-2 to TRBJ1-6; D remains unclear. V was pared by 5 bases and J by 6 bases, with 17 bases between. The CDR3 is 16 residues long. Per germline, CDR1 SGHTA and CDR2 FQGNSA. In DNA, the CDR3 is TGTGCCAGCAGCCCCCCTCCCCCGGAATTTAATTCACCCCTCCACTTT. Translating it yields CASSPPPPEFNSPLHF.

The chain uses TRBV20-1 and TRBJ1-6; 7 positions agree with TRBD1. The CDR3 consists of 16 residues. Trimming cost V 2 bases and J 6 bases; bases outside gene matches: 10. CDR1 and CDR2 from the germline V gene are DFQATT and SNEGSKA (reference sequence). The CDR3, as DNA: TGCAGTGCTAGATCCAAGAGACAGGGACCTAATTCACCCCTCCACTTT. It encodes CSARSKRQGPNSPLHF.

CDR3 protein: CATSGGLGYEQYF. CDR3 in DNA: TGTGCCACCTCGGGCGGTTTAGGTTACGAGCAGTACTTC. The genes are TRBV7-6 and TRBJ2-5; no clear D. The last part of the DNA fits TRBJ2-7 better; the J call may be wrong. The germline CDR1 and CDR2 sequences are SGHVS and FNYEAQ. This CDR3 has 13 amino acids.

This chain joins TRBV20-1 and TRBJ2-3; TRBD2 agrees at 8 bases. Germline CDR1 reads DFQATT; CDR2 reads SNEGSKA (reference sequence). J was trimmed by 5 bases and V by 3 bases; bases with no gene match: 10. CDR3 length equals 15 residues. CDR3 DNA: TGCAGTGCTAGGATAACCGGGACTAGAGTAGATACGCAGTATTTT. Residues: CSARITGTRVDTQYF.

The V call is TRBV5-8, the J call TRBJ1-5; 7 positions match TRBD1. CDR1 is SGHTS and CDR2 is YDEGEE in the germline V gene. Trimming took 0 bases from V and 2 from J; bases not matched to a gene: 8. This CDR3 is built from 17 residues. CDR3 DNA sequence: TGTGCCAGCAGCTTGGAGGACAGGCATGCGGGCAATCAGCCCCAGCATTTT. It specifies CASSLEDRHAGNQPQHF.

CDR3 residues: CASSEYESSGANVLTF. As DNA, the CDR3 is TGTGCCAGCAGTGAATATGAGAGCTCTGGGGCCAACGTCCTGACTTTC. The rearrangement links TRBV25-1 to TRBJ2-6, with D uncertain. The CDR3 covers 16 residues. V was shortened by 0 bases and J by 0 bases, with 6 bases between the two germline ends. CDR1 and CDR2 from the germline V gene are MGHDK and SYGVNS.

This clonotype came up a few times. This chain connects TRBV29-1 to TRBJ2-7; the match to TRBD1 covers 7 bases. With V trimmed by 5 bases and J by 2 bases, 12 bases remained unmatched. Germline assignment: CDR1 SQVTM and CDR2 ANQGSEA. This CDR3 is built from 15 residues. CDR3 sequence (DNA): TGCAGCGTTCACCCCGGGACAGAGGTGCCCTACGAGCAGTACTTC. Translating gives CSVHPGTEVPYEQYF.

This clonotype occurred a few times. The chain combines TRBV12-3 or TRBV12-4 with TRBJ2-3; TRBD2 agrees at 11 bases. CDR3 size: 17 residues. V dropped 5 bases and J dropped 0; count of bases not matched to a gene: 7. DNA of the CDR3: TGTGCCAGCAGTATTACTCGACTAGCGGGAAGCACAGATACGCAGTATTTT. Translated: CASSITRLAGSTDTQYF.

This chain uses TRBV4-2 with TRBJ1-2; TRBD1 agrees at 7 bases. Trimming cost V 3 bases and J 6 bases; bases outside gene matches: 10. CDR1 LGHNA and CDR2 YNFKEQ come from the germline V gene. The CDR3 loop spans 15 amino acids. CDR3: CASSQTGTAPHGYTF. As DNA, the CDR3 is TGTGCCAGCAGCCAGACCGGGACAGCTCCCCATGGCTACACCTTC.

V is TRBV12-3 or TRBV12-4 and J is TRBJ2-3; D is unresolved. Trimming pared 2 bases from V and 6 bases from J, leaving 9 bases between. The CDR3 totals 13 residues. CDR3 bases: TGTGCCAGCAGTTTATTTCACGGTGATACGCAGTATTTT. It specifies CASSLFHGDTQYF.

The chain uses TRBV5-1 and TRBJ2-7; maybe TRBD2 (6 bases). V was shortened by 2 bases and J by 3 bases, with 12 bases between the two germline ends. The germline V gene encodes CDR1 SGHRS and CDR2 YFSETQ. CDR3 length: 14 residues. CDR3 sequence reads: CASSLDGRLYEQYF. In nucleotides, the CDR3 is TGCGCCAGCAGCTTAGACGGGAGACTCTACGAGCAGTACTTC.

The genes are TRBV7-2 and TRBJ2-4; 11 bases are a match to TRBD1. The CDR3 length is 16 residues. The trim removed 4 bases at V and 2 bases at J, leaving 4 bases unmatched. Germline values: CDR1 SGHTA, CDR2 FQGNSA. The CDR3 reads CASSWTGGRTKNIQYF. The CDR3 DNA reads as TGTGCCAGCAGCTGGACAGGGGGCAGGACCAAAAACATTCAGTACTTC.

This clonotype was detected many times. The chain joins TRBV7-2 to TRBJ2-3; D unresolved. Germline V lookup: CDR1 SGHTA, CDR2 FQGNSA. V dropped 3 bases and J dropped 0 bases, with 4 bases sitting between them. The CDR3 is 13 residues long. For the CDR3, the DNA is TGTGCCAGCAGCTTTCCTAGCACAGATACGCAGTATTTT. Amino acids: CASSFPSTDTQYF.